This is a list of T cell receptor beta chains from one sample in a study of T cells in Graves' hyperthyroidism and ophthalmopathy. TCRdb re-derived calls from the multiplex PCR reads in MiXCR, one entry per CDR3 protein. The sample carries around 300,000 distinct CDR3 sequences, 20% to 25% recorded once. Source material: blood. The receptors stem from a man aged 25 to 45 with Graves' ophthalmopathy. The CDR3 runs from the conserved cysteine through the conserved F or W.

CDR3: CASSSRQGAGDTQYF; V: TRBV27
CDR3: CASSDGTGSGTDTQYF; V: TRBV6-1
CDR3: CASSGQDNYGYTF; V: TRBV6-1
CDR3: CAISEVASSYEQYF; V: TRBV10-3
CDR3: CASGLATGGRNTIYF; V: TRBV12-5
CDR3: CAWRSYQETQYF; V: TRBV30
CDR3: CASSLSEVETQYF; V: TRBV5-1
CDR3: CASIAGGTKTQYF; V: TRBV12-5
CDR3: CASSPQRGGIQPQHF; V: TRBV28
CDR3: CASTHGLAGMANTGELFF; V: TRBV19
CDR3: CASSLLGRSSGANVLTF; V: TRBV11-2
CDR3: CASSPFPDSQETQYF; V: TRBV28
CDR3: CASSLAVSTDTQYF; V: TRBV5-1
CDR3: CAISDQGGRTEAFF; V: TRBV10-3